The present entry profiles one T cell receptor beta chain with its context. The data derive from a study of blood T cell repertoires in COVID-19. About the research overall: COVID-19 samples from acute and convalescent phases originated in the United States, Italy and Spain. PBMCs, B-cell-depleted T cells, or T cells were the source of the cDNA or gDNA that made up the material.

The length of the CDR3 is 15 residues. V shed 4 bases and J 5 bases; nucleotides not matched to a gene: 6. Looked up from germline, CDR1 is SGHTA and CDR2 is FQGTGA. Original handling: Amplifying reference gene primers gave estimates of nucleated cell counts. Libraries were prepared by immunoSEQ multiplex PCR; TCRdb keeps only in-frame clonotypes and omits some of them. V, J and clone size are taken as reported in that table, and D and trimming were inferred from the DNA itself. The sample yields over 80,000 clones, roughly 80% seen once. Sequences were obtained from peripheral blood. This receptor was identified in a woman in her 50s with acute or convalescent COVID-19. The genes are TRBV7-3 and TRBJ2-2; 8 nucleotides line up with TRBD1. The CDR3 reads CASSSATGVTGELFF. The CDR3 DNA reads as TGTGCCAGCAGCTCTGCGACAGGGGTTACCGGGGAGCTGTTTTTT.